This T cell receptor (beta chain) was captured in a study of blood T cell repertoires in COVID-19. Clones were read by immunoSEQ multiplex PCR, and TCRdb kept only the in-frame ones, dropping some. The sample carries around 250,000 clones, around 93% recorded once. Germline CDR1 is SGDLS and CDR2 is YYNGEE. The CDR3 length is 15 residues. Trimming removed 6 bases from V and 0 bases from J, with 10 bases in between. The chain joins TRBV9 to TRBJ1-6; D not resolved. The TCR comes from a man aged 35-49 years who had been exposed to COVID-19. The material sequenced was PBMCs or T cells enriched from blood (not recorded which). The CDR3 DNA reads as TGTGCCAGCAACCCCGGGTACTCCTATAATTCACCCCTCCACTTT. Residues: CASNPGYSYNSPLHF.